This T cell receptor (beta chain) was sequenced in a study of neoadjuvant anti-PD-1 for oral cavity cancer. In the study overall: Patients without progression got a fourth dose around day 43.

In germline, CDR1 is GTSNPN, CDR2 SVGIG (reference sequence). The CDR3 runs to 14 residues. V was pared by 4 bases and J by 0 bases, with 13 bases between. This clone has just a few counts. TCRdb's table, derived via immunoSEQ multiplex PCR, lists solely in-frame clones and lacks some. In the table there are roughly 60,000 clones, 79% of which are singletons. This specimen consisted of PBMCs, obtained before nivolumab (anti-PD-1) treatment. The sequence was obtained from a person between 35 and 79 years old with oral cavity squamous cell carcinoma. The chain employs TRBV30 and TRBJ2-7; D not resolved. The CDR3 region has the DNA TGTGCCTGGACAAGTTCTATCCTCTCCTACGAGCAGTACTTC. This sequence encodes CAWTSSILSYEQYF.